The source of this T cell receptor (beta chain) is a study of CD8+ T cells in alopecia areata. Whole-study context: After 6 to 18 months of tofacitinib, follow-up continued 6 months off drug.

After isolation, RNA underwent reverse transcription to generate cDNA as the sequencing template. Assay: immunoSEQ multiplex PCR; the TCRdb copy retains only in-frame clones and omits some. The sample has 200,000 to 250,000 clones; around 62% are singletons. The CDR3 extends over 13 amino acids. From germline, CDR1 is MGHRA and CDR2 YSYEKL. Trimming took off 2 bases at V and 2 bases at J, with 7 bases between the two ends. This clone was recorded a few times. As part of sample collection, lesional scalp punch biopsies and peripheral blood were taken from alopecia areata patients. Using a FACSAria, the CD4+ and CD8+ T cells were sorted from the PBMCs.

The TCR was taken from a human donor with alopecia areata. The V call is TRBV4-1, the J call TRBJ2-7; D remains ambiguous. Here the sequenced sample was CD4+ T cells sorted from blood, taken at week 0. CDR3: CASSQPDTYEQYF. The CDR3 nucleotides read TGCGCCAGCAGCCAACCGGATACCTACGAGCAGTACTTC.